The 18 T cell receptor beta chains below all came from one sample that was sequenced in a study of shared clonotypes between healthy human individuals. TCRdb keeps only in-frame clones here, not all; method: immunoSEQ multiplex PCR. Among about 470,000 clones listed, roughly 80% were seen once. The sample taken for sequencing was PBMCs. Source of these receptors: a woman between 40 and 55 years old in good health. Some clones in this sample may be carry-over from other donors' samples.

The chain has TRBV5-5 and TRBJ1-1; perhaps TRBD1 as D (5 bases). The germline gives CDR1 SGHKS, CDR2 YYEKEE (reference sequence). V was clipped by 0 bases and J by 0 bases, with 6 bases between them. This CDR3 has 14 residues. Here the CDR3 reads CASSLGQMNTEAFF. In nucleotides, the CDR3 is TGTGCCAGCAGCTTGGGACAGATGAACACTGAAGCTTTCTTT.

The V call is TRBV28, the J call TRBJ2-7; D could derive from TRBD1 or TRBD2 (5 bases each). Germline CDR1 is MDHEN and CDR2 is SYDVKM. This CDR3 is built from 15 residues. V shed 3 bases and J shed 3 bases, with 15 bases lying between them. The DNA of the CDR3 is TGTGCCAGCAGTTTCCCTCAGGGAGCCCGCTACGAGCAGTACTTC. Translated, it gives CASSFPQGARYEQYF. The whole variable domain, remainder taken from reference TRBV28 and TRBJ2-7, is DVKVTQSSRYLVKRTGEKVFLECVQDMDHENMFWYRQDPGLGLRLIYFSYDVKMKEKGDIPEGYSVSREKKERFSLILESASTNQTSMYLCASSFPQGARYEQYFGPGTRLTVT.

CDR3: CASSDYRGGTDTQYF. CDR3 DNA sequence: TGTGCCAGCAGTGACTACAGGGGAGGCACAGATACGCAGTATTTT. The rearrangement joins TRBV6-6 to TRBJ2-3; 7 bases map to TRBD1. CDR1 MNHNY and CDR2 SVGAGI come from the germline V gene (reference sequence). This CDR3 comprises 15 residues. The ends lost 5 bases at V and 1 base at J; junction bases unmatched: 6.

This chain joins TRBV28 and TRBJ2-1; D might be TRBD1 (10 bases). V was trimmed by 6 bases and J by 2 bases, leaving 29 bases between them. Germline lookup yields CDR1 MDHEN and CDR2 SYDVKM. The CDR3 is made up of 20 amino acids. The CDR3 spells CASSTDRGRGGRGTYNEQFF. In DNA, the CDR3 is TGTGCCAGCAGCACCGACAGGGGGCGCGGCGGGAGGGGGACCTACAATGAGCAGTTCTTC.

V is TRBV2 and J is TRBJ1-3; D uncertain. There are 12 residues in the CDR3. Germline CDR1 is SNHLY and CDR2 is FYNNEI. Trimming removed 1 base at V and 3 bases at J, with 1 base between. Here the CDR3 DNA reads TGTGCCAGCAGTGAAGGTGGAAACACCATATATTTT. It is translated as CASSEGGNTIYF.

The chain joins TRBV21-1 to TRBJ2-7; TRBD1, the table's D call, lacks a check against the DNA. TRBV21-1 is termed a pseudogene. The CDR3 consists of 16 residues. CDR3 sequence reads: CASSIFPRDRAYEQYF. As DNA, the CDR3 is TGTGCCAGCAGCATCTTTCCCCGGGACAGGGCCTACGAGCAGTACTTC.

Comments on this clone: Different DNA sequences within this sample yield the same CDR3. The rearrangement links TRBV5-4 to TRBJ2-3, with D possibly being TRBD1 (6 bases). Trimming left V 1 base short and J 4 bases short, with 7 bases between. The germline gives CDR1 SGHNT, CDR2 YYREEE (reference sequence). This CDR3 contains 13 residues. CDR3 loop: CASSLQGPDTQYF. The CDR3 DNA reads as TGTGCCAGCAGCTTGCAGGGGCCAGATACGCAGTATTTT. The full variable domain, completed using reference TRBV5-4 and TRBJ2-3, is ETGVTQSPTHLIKTRGQQVTLRCSSQSGHNTVSWYQQALGQGPQFIFQYYREEENGRGNFPPRFSGLQFPNYSSELNVNALELDDSALYLCASSLQGPDTQYFGPGTRLTVL.

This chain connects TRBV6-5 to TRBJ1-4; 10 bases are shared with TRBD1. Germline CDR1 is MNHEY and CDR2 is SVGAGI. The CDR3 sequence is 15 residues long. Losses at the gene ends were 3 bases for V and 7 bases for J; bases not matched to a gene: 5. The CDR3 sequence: CASSYDRGPTEKLFF. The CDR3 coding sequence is TGTGCCAGCAGTTATGACAGGGGGCCGACTGAAAAACTGTTTTTT.

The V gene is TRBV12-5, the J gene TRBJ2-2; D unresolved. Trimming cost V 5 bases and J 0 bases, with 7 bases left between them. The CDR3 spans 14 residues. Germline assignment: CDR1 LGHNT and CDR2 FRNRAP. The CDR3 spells CASGLGTNTGELFF. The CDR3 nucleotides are TGTGCTAGTGGTCTTGGTACGAACACCGGGGAGCTGTTTTTT. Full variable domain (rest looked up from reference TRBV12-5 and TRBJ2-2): DARVTQTPRHKVTEMGQEVTMRCQPILGHNTVFWYRQTMMQGLELLAYFRNRAPLDDSGMPKDRFSAEMPDATLATLKIQPSEPRDSAVYFCASGLGTNTGELFFGEGSRLTVL.

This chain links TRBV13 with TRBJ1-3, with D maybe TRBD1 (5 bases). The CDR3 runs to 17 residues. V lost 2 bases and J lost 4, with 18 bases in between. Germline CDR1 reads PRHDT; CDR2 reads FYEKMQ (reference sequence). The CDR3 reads CASSLLEQGRRGNTIYF. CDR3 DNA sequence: TGTGCCAGCAGCTTATTGGAGCAGGGCCGTCGCGGAAACACCATATATTTT. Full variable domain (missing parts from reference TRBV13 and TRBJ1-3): AAGVIQSPRHLIKEKRETATLKCYPIPRHDTVYWYQQGPGQDPQFLISFYEKMQSDKGSIPDRFSAQQFSDYHSELNMSSLELGDSALYFCASSLLEQGRRGNTIYFGEGSWLTVV.

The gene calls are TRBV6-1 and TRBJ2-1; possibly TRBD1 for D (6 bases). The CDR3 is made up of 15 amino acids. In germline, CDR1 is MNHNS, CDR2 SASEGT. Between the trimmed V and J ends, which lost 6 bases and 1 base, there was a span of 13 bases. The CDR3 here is CASSPSGDSYNEQFF. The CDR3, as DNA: TGTGCCAGCAGCCCCTCAGGGGATTCCTACAATGAGCAGTTCTTC.

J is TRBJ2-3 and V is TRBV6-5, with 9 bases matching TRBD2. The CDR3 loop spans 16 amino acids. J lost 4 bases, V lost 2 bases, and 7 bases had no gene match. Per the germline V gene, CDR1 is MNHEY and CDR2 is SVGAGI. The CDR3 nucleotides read TGTGCCAGCAGTTACCCAAGGGGCGGGAGGGCAGATACGCAGTATTTT. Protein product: CASSYPRGGRADTQYF.

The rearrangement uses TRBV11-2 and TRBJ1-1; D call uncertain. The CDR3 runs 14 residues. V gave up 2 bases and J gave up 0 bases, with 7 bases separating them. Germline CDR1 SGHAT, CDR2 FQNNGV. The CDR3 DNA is TGTGCCAGCAGCTTAACCGGAATGAACACTGAAGCTTTCTTT. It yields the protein CASSLTGMNTEAFF.

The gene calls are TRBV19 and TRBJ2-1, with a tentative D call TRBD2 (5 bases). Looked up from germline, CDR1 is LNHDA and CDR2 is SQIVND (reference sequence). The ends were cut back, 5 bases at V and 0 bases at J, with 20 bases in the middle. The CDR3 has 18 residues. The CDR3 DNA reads TGTGCCAGTAGTTCCCTTGGAGGTAGCGTGAGCTCCTACAATGAGCAGTTCTTC. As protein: CASSSLGGSVSSYNEQFF.

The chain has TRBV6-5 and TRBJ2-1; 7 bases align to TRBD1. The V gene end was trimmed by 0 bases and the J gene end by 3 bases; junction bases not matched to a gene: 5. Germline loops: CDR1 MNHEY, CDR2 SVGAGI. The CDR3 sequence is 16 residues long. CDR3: CASSYSIAGGYNEQFF. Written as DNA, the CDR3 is TGTGCCAGCAGTTACTCGATTGCAGGGGGCTACAATGAGCAGTTCTTC.

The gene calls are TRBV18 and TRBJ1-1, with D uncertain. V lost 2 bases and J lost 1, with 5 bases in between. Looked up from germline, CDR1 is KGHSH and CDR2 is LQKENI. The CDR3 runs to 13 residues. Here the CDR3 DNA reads TGTGCCAGCTCACCAATCAAGAACACTGAAGCTTTCTTT. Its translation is CASSPIKNTEAFF.

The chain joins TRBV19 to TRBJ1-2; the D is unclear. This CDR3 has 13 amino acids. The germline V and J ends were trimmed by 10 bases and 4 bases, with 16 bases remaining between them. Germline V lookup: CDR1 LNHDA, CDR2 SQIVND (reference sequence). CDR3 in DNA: TGTGCCACTTCCCGCGGGGTTGGCTATGGCTACACCTTC. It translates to CATSRGVGYGYTF.

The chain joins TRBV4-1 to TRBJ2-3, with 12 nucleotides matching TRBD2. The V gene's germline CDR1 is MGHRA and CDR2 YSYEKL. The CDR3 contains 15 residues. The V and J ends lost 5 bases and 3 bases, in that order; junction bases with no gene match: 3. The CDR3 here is CASSWTSGMTDTQYF. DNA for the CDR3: TGCGCCAGCAGCTGGACTAGCGGGATGACAGATACGCAGTATTTT.